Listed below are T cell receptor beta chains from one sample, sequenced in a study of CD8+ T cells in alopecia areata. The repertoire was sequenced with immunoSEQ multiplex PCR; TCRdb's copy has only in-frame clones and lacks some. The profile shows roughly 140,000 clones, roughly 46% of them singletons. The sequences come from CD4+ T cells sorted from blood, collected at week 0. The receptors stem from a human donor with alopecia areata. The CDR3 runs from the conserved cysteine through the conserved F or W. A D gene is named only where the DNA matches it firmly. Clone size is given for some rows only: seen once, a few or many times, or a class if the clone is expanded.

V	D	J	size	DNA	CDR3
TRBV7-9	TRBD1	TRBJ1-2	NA	TGTGCCAGCAGCTCGAGACAATTGACAGGGGGAGGCTATGGCTACACCTTC	CASSSRQLTGGGYGYTF
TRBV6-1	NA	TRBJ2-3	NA	TGTGCCAGCAGTGTCCGGCGGGGCGGCACAGATACGCAGTATTTT	CASSVRRGGTDTQYF
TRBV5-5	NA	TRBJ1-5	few	TGTGCCAGCAGCTTGGACCCTTTTCAGCCCCAGCATTTT	CASSLDPFQPQHF
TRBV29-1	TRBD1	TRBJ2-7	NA	TGCAGCGGGGGCCAGGGGGCTCAACAGTACTTC	CSGGQGAQQYF
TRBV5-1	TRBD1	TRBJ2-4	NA	TGCGCCAGCAGCTGGACAGGGGACATTCAGTACTTC	CASSWTGDIQYF
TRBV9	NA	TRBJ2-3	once	TGTGCCAGCGGGAGCCCCCCGGCTACGCAGTATTTT	CASGSPPATQYF
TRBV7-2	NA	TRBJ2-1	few	TGTGCCAGCAGCTTAGGCGCTAGGGGCTACAATGAGCAGTTCTTC	CASSLGARGYNEQFF
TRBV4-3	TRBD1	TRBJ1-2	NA	TGCGCCAGCAGCCGCCCGGACAGGAACTATGGCTACACCTTC	CASSRPDRNYGYTF
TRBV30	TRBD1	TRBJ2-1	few	TGTGCCTTGACAGGGCGCACCTACAATGAGCAGTTCTTC	CALTGRTYNEQFF
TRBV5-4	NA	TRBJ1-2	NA	TGTGCCAGCAGCTTGAAGGGCGCGAGTGGCTACACCTTC	CASSLKGASGYTF
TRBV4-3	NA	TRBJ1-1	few	TGCGCCAGCAGCCAAGATAGGGGGACAAAAGCTTTCTTT	CASSQDRGTKAFF
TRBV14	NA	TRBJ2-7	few	TGTGCCAGCAGCCAAGGTCCTAGCGCGAGCTACGAGCAGTACTTC	CASSQGPSASYEQYF
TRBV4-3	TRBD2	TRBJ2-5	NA	TGCGCCAGCAGCCAAGACCCCCCAGCACTAGCGGGACCCGTGCGGTACTTC	CASSQDPPALAGPVRYF
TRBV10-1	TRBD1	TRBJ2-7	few	TGCGCCAGCAGTCAACCCTCCGGGACAGGGGGTGTCTACGAGCAGTACTTC	CASSQPSGTGGVYEQYF
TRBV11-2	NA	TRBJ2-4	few	TGTGCCAGCAGCCCCCCGGGGGCCAAAAACATTCAGTACTTC	CASSPPGAKNIQYF
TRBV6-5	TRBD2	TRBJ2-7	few	TGTGCCAGCAGCCTCTCAGGGACTAGCATCTACGAGCAGTACTTC	CASSLSGTSIYEQYF
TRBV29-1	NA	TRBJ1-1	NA	TGCAGCGTTGGAGAGGCGGTTAACACTGAAGCTTTCTTT	CSVGEAVNTEAFF
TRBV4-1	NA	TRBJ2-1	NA	TGCGCCAGCAGCCCTACCGGGACTTATGAGCAGTTCTTC	CASSPTGTYEQFF
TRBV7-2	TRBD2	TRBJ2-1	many	TGTGCCAGCAGCTTATCTCCTAGCGGGAGCTGGGGATACAATGAGCAGTTCTTC	CASSLSPSGSWGYNEQFF
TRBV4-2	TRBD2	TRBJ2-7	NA	TGTGCCAGCAGCCCGGGGACTAGCTCCCCCTACGAGCAGTACTTC	CASSPGTSSPYEQYF
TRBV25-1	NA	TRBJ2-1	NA	TGTGCCAGCAGTGAAGGTGTTCAGAGGGGGCAGTTCTTC	CASSEGVQRGQFF
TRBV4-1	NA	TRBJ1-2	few	TGCGCCAGCAGCCAACCTTACCAGCAGGGCTACACCTTC	CASSQPYQQGYTF
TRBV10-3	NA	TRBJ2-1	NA	TGTGCCATCAGTGAGTCCAGCGGTTCCTACAATGAGCAGTTCTTC	CAISESSGSYNEQFF
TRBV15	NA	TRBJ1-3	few	TGTGCCACCAGCAGAGAATGGGGGGCTGGAAACACCATATATTTT	CATSREWGAGNTIYF
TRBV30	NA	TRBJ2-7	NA	TGTGCCTGGAGTGAGGCCTACGAGCAGTACTTC	CAWSEAYEQYF
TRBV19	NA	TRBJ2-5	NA	TGTGCCAGCCACCCGGGACATCCGGACTTCCAAGAGACCCAGTACTTC	CASHPGHPDFQETQYF
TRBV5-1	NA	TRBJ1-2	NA	TGCGCCAGCTCACCGGTGGGCTATGGCTACACCTTC	CASSPVGYGYTF
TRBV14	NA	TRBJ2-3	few	TGTGCCAGCAGCCAAGAGGGCTGGAGCGCGTATTTT	CASSQEGWSAYF
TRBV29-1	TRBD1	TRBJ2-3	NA	TGCAGCGGGGACAGGGGGACAGATACGCAGTATTTT	CSGDRGTDTQYF
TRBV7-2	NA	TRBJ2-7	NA	TGTGCCAGCAGCTTAGTCGTGGGGGCAAGGGGCGAGCAGTACTTC	CASSLVVGARGEQYF
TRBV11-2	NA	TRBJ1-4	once	TGTGCCAGCAGCCTAGAAGGAGGGCCAAATGAAAAACTGTTTTTT	CASSLEGGPNEKLFF
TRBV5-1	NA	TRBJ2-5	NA	TGCGCCAGCAGCTTGGATGCAGGATGGGGAGAGACCCAGTACTTC	CASSLDAGWGETQYF
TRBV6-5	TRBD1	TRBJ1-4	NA	TGTGCCAGCAGTTACGGGCAGGGGGCGTATGAAAAACTGTTTTTT	CASSYGQGAYEKLFF
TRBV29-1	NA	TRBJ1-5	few	TGCAGCGTCGCTTCGGGACTGGATGAGCCCCAGCATTTT	CSVASGLDEPQHF
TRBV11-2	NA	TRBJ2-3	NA	TGTGCCAGCAGCTACACAGATACGCAGTATTTT	CASSYTDTQYF
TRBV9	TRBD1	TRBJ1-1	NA	TGTGCCAGCAGCGCCTACAGGGGGCGGGTCGGTGAAGCTTTCTTT	CASSAYRGRVGEAFF
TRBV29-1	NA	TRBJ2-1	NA	TGCAGCGTTGTAAGCGGAGGCTCCTACAATGAGCAGTTCTTC	CSVVSGGSYNEQFF
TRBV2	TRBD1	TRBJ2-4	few	TGTGCCAGCATTCGACAGGGGGGACTTTCCAAAAACATTCAGTACTTC	CASIRQGGLSKNIQYF
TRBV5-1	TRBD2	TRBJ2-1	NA	TGCGCCAGCAGCGGCCGGACTAGCGGGGGAAGCTCCTACAATGAGCAGTTCTTC	CASSGRTSGGSSYNEQFF
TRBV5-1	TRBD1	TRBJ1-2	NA	TGCGCCAGCAGCTTGCAGGGGGCCTATAACTATGGCTACACCTTC	CASSLQGAYNYGYTF